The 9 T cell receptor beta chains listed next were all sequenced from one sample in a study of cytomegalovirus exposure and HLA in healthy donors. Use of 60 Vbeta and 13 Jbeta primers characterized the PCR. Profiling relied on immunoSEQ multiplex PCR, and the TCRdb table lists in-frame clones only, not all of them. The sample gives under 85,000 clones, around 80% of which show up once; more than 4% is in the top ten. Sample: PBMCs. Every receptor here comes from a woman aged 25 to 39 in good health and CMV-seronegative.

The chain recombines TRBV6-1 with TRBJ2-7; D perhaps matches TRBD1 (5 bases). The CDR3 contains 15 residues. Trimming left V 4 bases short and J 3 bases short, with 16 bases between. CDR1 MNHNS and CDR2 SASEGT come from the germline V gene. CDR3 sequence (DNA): TGTGCCAGCAGTGGCCCTTCGTCTGACAGCTACGAGCAGTACTTC. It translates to CASSGPSSDSYEQYF.

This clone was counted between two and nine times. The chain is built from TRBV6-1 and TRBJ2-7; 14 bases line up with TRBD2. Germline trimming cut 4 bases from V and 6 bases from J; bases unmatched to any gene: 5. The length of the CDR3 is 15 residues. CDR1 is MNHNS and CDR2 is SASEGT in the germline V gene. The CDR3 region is CASSGRTSGRSEQYF. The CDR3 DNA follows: TGTGCCAGCAGTGGAAGGACTAGCGGGAGGAGCGAGCAGTACTTC.

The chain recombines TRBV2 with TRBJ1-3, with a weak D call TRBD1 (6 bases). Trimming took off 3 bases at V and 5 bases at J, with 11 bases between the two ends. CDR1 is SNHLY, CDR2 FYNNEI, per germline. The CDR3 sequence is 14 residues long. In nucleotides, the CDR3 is TGTGCCAGCAGTGAGACAGGATGGAGAAACACCATATATTTT. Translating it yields CASSETGWRNTIYF.

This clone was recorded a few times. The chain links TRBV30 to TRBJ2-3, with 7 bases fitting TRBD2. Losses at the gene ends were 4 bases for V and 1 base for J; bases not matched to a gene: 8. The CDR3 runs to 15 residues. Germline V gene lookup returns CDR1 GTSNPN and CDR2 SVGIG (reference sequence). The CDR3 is CAWTPAAGGTDTQYF. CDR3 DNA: TGTGCCTGGACCCCAGCGGCGGGGGGCACAGATACGCAGTATTTT.

The CDR3 coding sequence is TGTGCCAGCAGTACCAGGGGGCTAGAGACCCAGTACTTC. Translating gives CASSTRGLETQYF. The chain recombines TRBV27 with TRBJ2-5; 8 positions agree with TRBD1. This CDR3 contains 13 residues. Germline V lookup: CDR1 MNHEY, CDR2 SMNVEV (reference sequence). Trimming removed 5 bases from V and 4 bases from J; junction bases left unmatched: 3.

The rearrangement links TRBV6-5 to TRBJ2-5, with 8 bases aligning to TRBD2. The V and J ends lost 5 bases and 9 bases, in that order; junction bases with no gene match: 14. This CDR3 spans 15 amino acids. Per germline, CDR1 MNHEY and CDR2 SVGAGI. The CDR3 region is CASSLTRGAREAQYF. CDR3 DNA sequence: TGTGCCAGCAGTCTTACGCGGGGGGCTAGGGAGGCCCAGTACTTC.

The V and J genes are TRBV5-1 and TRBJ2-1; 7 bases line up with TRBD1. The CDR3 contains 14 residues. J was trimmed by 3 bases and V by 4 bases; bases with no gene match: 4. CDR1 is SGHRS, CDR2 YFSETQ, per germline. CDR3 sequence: CASSRTGDYNEQFF. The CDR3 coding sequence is TGCGCCAGCAGCCGTACAGGGGACTACAATGAGCAGTTCTTC.

DNA for the CDR3: TGTGCCAGCACCCGACAGGCGAACACTGAAGCTTTCTTT. Translating it yields CASTRQANTEAFF. The V call is TRBV2, the J call TRBJ1-1, with D tentatively TRBD1 (6 bases). This CDR3 is 13 amino acids long. From germline, CDR1 is SNHLY and CDR2 FYNNEI. Between the trimmed V and J ends, which lost 7 bases and 1 base, there was a span of 10 bases. Full variable domain (missing parts from reference TRBV2 and TRBJ1-1): EPEVTQTPSHQVTQMGQEVILRCVPISNHLYFYWYRQILGQKVEFLVSFYNNEISEKSEIFDDQFSVERPDGSNFTLKIRSTKLEDSAMYFCASTRQANTEAFFGQGTRLTVV.

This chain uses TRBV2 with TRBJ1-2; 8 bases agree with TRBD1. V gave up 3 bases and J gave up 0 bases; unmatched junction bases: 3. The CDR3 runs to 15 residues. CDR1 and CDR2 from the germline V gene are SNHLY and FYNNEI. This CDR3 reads CASSERTGPNYGYTF. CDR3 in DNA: TGTGCCAGCAGTGAGAGGACAGGGCCTAACTATGGCTACACCTTC.